The entry below describes one T cell receptor beta chain. The CDR3 has 14 amino acids. Germline V gives CDR1 SGHRS, CDR2 YFSETQ. Deletions cut 1 base from V and 7 bases from J, with 12 bases between. The data originate from a study of shared clonotypes between healthy human individuals. Per the original methods: From ImmunoSEQ came sequences covering only the junction and carrying no quality scores, so filtering differed. The protocol was immunoSEQ multiplex PCR, while the TCRdb copy is restricted to in-frame clones and leaves out a portion. D and trimming come from the DNA, and the V and J calls and clone size come from that table. The sample lists about 2 million clones; about 95% were seen once. Only CD45RO-negative cells positively selected for CCR7 counted as naive CD8 cells, so terminally differentiated effector memory CD45RA+ cells were excluded.

The sequenced material came from naive CD8+ T cells sorted from blood. The V and J genes are TRBV5-1 and TRBJ1-5; D gene ambiguous. The sequence derives from a man between 18 and 29 years old in good health. The DNA for the CDR3 is TGCGCCAGCAGCTTGTTACCGAGTGTCCAGCCCCAGCATTTT. Its protein is CASSLLPSVQPQHF.